The 18 T cell receptor beta chains reported below all come from one sample, sequenced in a study of blood T cell repertoires in COVID-19. Produced via immunoSEQ multiplex PCR; TCRdb's table is partial and in-frame only. The table has approximately 300,000 clones, 90% seen once. The sequenced sample was peripheral blood. The source is a woman aged 25 to 39 with COVID-19, enrolled during active disease.

The rearrangement joins TRBV7-3 to TRBJ1-1, with 11 nucleotides matching TRBD1. CDR3 length equals 16 residues. V lost 5 bases and J lost 4; bases outside the gene matches: 9. Germline assignment: CDR1 SGHTA and CDR2 FQGTGA. Here the CDR3 reads CASSMPPGTGGTEAFF. CDR3 nucleotides: TGTGCCAGCAGCATGCCCCCCGGGACAGGGGGCACTGAAGCTTTCTTT.

This clone was seen a single time. The chain carries TRBV28 and TRBJ1-1; D is undetermined. This CDR3 has 14 amino acids. Germline loops: CDR1 MDHEN, CDR2 SYDVKM. The V end lost 2 bases, the J end lost 3 bases, and 10 bases lay between the germline ends. In nucleotides, the CDR3 is TGTGCCAGCAGTTTAGGAGGGATGGACACTGAAGCTTTCTTT. Translation gives CASSLGGMDTEAFF.

This clone was detected only once. Within the sample, other DNA sequences also encode this same CDR3. V and J are TRBV9 and TRBJ2-7; 11 nucleotides agree with TRBD1. The CDR3 loop spans 15 amino acids. With 0 bases clipped from V and 2 bases from J, the junction kept 1 base outside the gene matches. Germline V CDR1 and CDR2: SGDLS, YYNGEE. CDR3 region: CASSVGGQGAYEQYF. In DNA form, the CDR3 reads TGTGCCAGCAGCGTAGGGGGACAGGGGGCCTACGAGCAGTACTTC.

This chain links TRBV9 with TRBJ1-1; TRBD1 aligns across 8 bases. The V segment lost 0 bases and the J segment 1 base; nucleotides outside the gene matches: 8. The CDR3 covers 17 residues. The V gene's germline CDR1 is SGDLS and CDR2 YYNGEE. The DNA for the CDR3 is TGTGCCAGCAGCGTAGGGCCAGGGGGCGGTTGGAACACTGAAGCTTTCTTT. It yields the protein CASSVGPGGGWNTEAFF.

This sequence joins TRBV30 and TRBJ1-2, with 8 bases fitting TRBD1. There are 14 residues in the CDR3. The ends lost 4 bases at V and 2 bases at J; junction bases unmatched: 6. Germline V lookup: CDR1 GTSNPN, CDR2 SVGIG (reference sequence). The chain's CDR3 is CAWKHRGTNYGYTF. The CDR3 nucleotides read TGTGCCTGGAAGCACAGGGGGACCAACTATGGCTACACCTTC.

The count of this clone is one. The chain has TRBV18 and TRBJ2-6; possibly TRBD2 for D (6 bases). The CDR3 has 16 amino acids. Germline V gene lookup returns CDR1 KGHSH and CDR2 LQKENI. V gave up 6 bases and J gave up 0 bases, with 12 bases separating them. This chain's CDR3 is CASSPGLFSGANVLTF. CDR3 in DNA: TGTGCCAGCTCGCCGGGACTCTTCTCTGGGGCCAACGTCCTGACTTTC.

V is TRBV2 and J is TRBJ2-5, with D tentatively TRBD2 (6 bases). The CDR3 loop spans 11 amino acids. Germline CDR1 and CDR2: SNHLY and FYNNEI. The CDR3 sequence: CAGRQRETQYF. CDR3 sequence (DNA): TGTGCTGGGAGGCAGAGAGAGACCCAGTACTTC. Complete variable domain (other parts from reference TRBV2 and TRBJ2-5): EPEVTQTPSHQVTQMGQEVILRCVPISNHLYFYWYRQILGQKVEFLVSFYNNEISEKSEIFDDQFSVERPDGSNFTLKIRSTKLEDSAMYFCAGRQRETQYFGPGTRLLVL.

The chain recombines TRBV25-1 with TRBJ1-6; no clear D gene. This CDR3 has 17 amino acids. CDR1 and CDR2 from the germline V gene are MGHDK and SYGVNS. V lost 5 bases to trimming and J lost 0 bases, with 14 bases between them. CDR3 sequence reads: CASSKDEAHSYNSPLHF. The CDR3 region has the DNA TGTGCCAGCAGTAAAGACGAGGCCCACTCCTATAATTCACCCCTCCACTTT.

V and J are TRBV15 and TRBJ1-4, with TRBD1 matching over 9 bases. Germline assignment: CDR1 LNHNV and CDR2 YYDKDF (reference sequence). The CDR3 has 16 amino acids. Trimming at V came to 1 base and at J to 0 bases, leaving 0 bases not matched to a gene. As DNA, the CDR3 is TGTGCCACCAGCAGAGGACAGGGGGCAACTAATGAAAAACTGTTTTTT. It translates to CATSRGQGATNEKLFF. The entire variable domain, with the rest obtained from reference TRBV15 and TRBJ1-4, is as follows: DAMVIQNPRYQVTQFGKPVTLSCSQTLNHNVMYWYQQKSSQAPKLLFHYYDKDFNNEADTPDNFQSRRPNTSFCFLDIRSPGLGDTAMYLCATSRGQGATNEKLFFGSGTQLSVL.

V and J are TRBV5-1 and TRBJ1-1; tentative D call: TRBD1 (6 bases). V was clipped by 3 bases and J by 7 bases, with 13 bases between them. There are 13 residues in the CDR3. CDR1 SGHRS and CDR2 YFSETQ come from the germline V gene. CDR3 amino acids: CASSWSGEGEAFF. Written as DNA, the CDR3 is TGCGCCAGCAGCTGGTCAGGGGAGGGTGAAGCTTTCTTT.

The genes are TRBV3-1 (or the pseudogene TRBV3-2) and TRBJ2-5, with a tentative D call TRBD2 (5 bases). CDR3 length equals 12 residues. From germline, CDR1 is LGHDT and CDR2 YNNKEL (reference sequence). Trimming took 8 bases from V and 2 from J, leaving 9 bases between them. This CDR3 reads CASLDSQETQYF. As DNA, the CDR3 is TGTGCCAGCTTGGACTCACAAGAGACCCAGTACTTC.

The V gene is TRBV6-5, the J gene TRBJ1-5; D may be TRBD1 (5 bases). The CDR3 spans 13 residues. Germline CDR1 is MNHEY and CDR2 is SVGAGI. V was trimmed by 6 bases and J by 10 bases, leaving 16 bases between them. The CDR3 loop is CASSAGSLLPQHF. CDR3 coding DNA: TGTGCCAGCAGCGCAGGGTCCCTTCTTCCCCAGCATTTT.

The chain couples TRBV6-2 or TRBV6-3 to TRBJ2-7; the D gene is possibly TRBD1 (6 bases). This CDR3 comprises 13 residues. The germline V gene encodes CDR1 MNHEY and CDR2 SVGEGT. Trimming left V 7 bases short and J 1 base short, with 11 bases between. DNA of the CDR3: TGTGCCAGCACCCCGACAGGTTCCTACGAGCAGTACTTC. Protein: CASTPTGSYEQYF.

V is TRBV11-3 and J is TRBJ1-6, with 8 positions matching TRBD1. The germline V gene has CDR1 SGHNT and CDR2 YENEEA. CDR3 length equals 15 residues. Trimming cost V 3 bases and J 7 bases; bases outside gene matches: 5. The CDR3 protein is CASSLGTGSNSPLHF. The CDR3 coding sequence is TGTGCCAGCAGCTTGGGGACAGGATCCAATTCACCCCTCCACTTT.

The rearrangement links TRBV19 to TRBJ2-1, with 7 nucleotides matching TRBD2. The length of the CDR3 is 15 residues. Losses at the gene ends were 3 bases for V and 0 bases for J; bases not matched to a gene: 2. Germline values: CDR1 LNHDA, CDR2 SQIVND (reference sequence). CDR3 sequence: CASSMSSGSYNEQFF. Here the CDR3 DNA reads TGTGCCAGTAGTATGTCTAGCGGCTCCTACAATGAGCAGTTCTTC.

This sequence joins TRBV7-3 and TRBJ1-1, with unresolved D. V lost 1 base and J lost 9, with 12 bases in between. From germline, CDR1 is SGHTA and CDR2 FQGTGA. The CDR3 covers 13 residues. The CDR3 is CASSLNLGVKAFF. CDR3 DNA sequence: TGTGCCAGCAGCTTAAATTTGGGAGTGAAAGCTTTCTTT.

This sequence joins TRBV25-1 and TRBJ2-7, with 7 bases identical to TRBD1. The J segment lost 5 bases and the V segment lost 7 bases, leaving 8 bases of the junction unmatched. The CDR3 loop spans 13 amino acids. Germline V gene lookup returns CDR1 MGHDK and CDR2 SYGVNS. CDR3 coding DNA: TGTGCCAGCATAGAACACAGGGGTCACGAGCAGTACTTC. Translated, it gives CASIEHRGHEQYF.

The V call is TRBV15, the J call TRBJ2-3, with 7 bases lining up with TRBD2. CDR1 is LNHNV and CDR2 is YYDKDF in the germline V gene (reference sequence). This CDR3 spans 13 amino acids. Trimming at V came to 8 bases and at J to 1 base, leaving 3 bases not matched to a gene. CDR3 in DNA: TGTGCCACCGAGCGGGATGGCACAGATACGCAGTATTTT. This sequence encodes CATERDGTDTQYF.